The 31 T cell receptor beta chains below come from one sample, sequenced in a study of tumor and adjacent non-tumor tissue in lung cancer. This sample's RNA came from whole unsorted tissue. Distant lung tissue was collected more than 3 cm away from the tumor edge. A modified ARM-PCR protocol with three rounds of nested PCR amplified TCRbeta. Each CDR3 protein gets one entry after TCRdb re-called the multiplex PCR reads with MiXCR. This sample has approximately 100,000 distinct CDR3 sequences; approximately 60% occur once, and the top ten carry roughly 19%. Sequencing was carried out using distant non-tumor lung tissue. Source of these receptors: a man in his thirties or forties with non-small cell lung cancer.

Of note for this clonotype: One junction end disagrees with the germline gene, perhaps due to a read error. The chain employs TRBV7-3 and TRBJ1-1; TRBD1 agrees at 11 bases. Germline loops: CDR1 SGHTA, CDR2 FQGTGA. The CDR3 length is 13 residues. CDR3 in DNA: TGTACCAGCAGCTTAGGGACAGGGGGTGAAGCTTTCTTT. Translation gives CTSSLGTGGEAFF.

This clonotype was detected only once. One junction end does not reproduce the germline sequence, and a read error may be involved. The chain carries TRBV12-3 or TRBV12-4 and TRBJ1-5; D is ambiguous. The CDR3 is made up of 14 amino acids. The CDR3 protein is CVSSLIGSNQPEHF. CDR3 sequence (DNA): TGTGTCAGCAGTTTAATTGGTAGCAATCAGCCCGAGCATTTT.

This clonotype is deemed medium-sized. J is TRBJ2-7 and V is TRBV11-2; 9 bases match TRBD1. This CDR3 spans 14 amino acids. The V and J ends lost 6 bases and 3 bases, in that order; junction bases with no gene match: 6. Germline V lookup: CDR1 SGHAT, CDR2 FQNNGV. The chain's CDR3 is CASRAGTGNYEQYF. CDR3 DNA sequence: TGTGCCAGCAGAGCCGGGACAGGGAACTACGAGCAGTACTTC.

Notes on this clonotype: One end of the junction fails to match germline, which may point to a read error. The V gene is TRBV4-1, the J gene TRBJ2-7, with no clear D. The V gene's germline CDR1 is MGHRA and CDR2 YSYEKL. This CDR3 spans 14 amino acids. For the CDR3, the DNA is TGCGCTAGCAGCCAAGTCTGGTTATGCTACGAGCAGTACTTC. It specifies CASSQVWLCYEQYF.

The chain employs TRBV1 and TRBJ2-2. TRBV1 is flagged as a pseudogene. The CDR3 is made up of 16 amino acids. The CDR3 loop is CTSSHQILKGTGELFF. The CDR3 DNA is TGCACCAGCAGCCATCAGATCCTGAAGGGAACCGGGGAGCTGTTTTTT.

With respect to this clonotype: A much larger clone sits a single nucleotide away, making a read error possible. The gene calls are TRBV6-5 and TRBJ2-1, with no clear D. The germline gives CDR1 MNHEY, CDR2 SVGAGI. This CDR3 comprises 11 residues. V was pared by 10 bases and J by 4 bases, with 8 bases between. The DNA of the CDR3 is TGTGCCACCCGGGCTTACAATGAGCAGTTCTTC. It specifies CATRAYNEQFF.

Remarks on this clonotype: Given a much more abundant clone one base away, this may be a read error. The chain links TRBV10-3 to TRBJ2-7; 11 nucleotides agree with TRBD2. The CDR3 has 15 residues. J lost 3 bases, V lost 5 bases, and 6 bases had no gene match. In germline, CDR1 is ENHRY, CDR2 SYGVKD. The CDR3 nucleotides are TGTGCCATCAGTCCCGTGACTAGCGGGGACTACGAGCAGTACTTC. This translates into CAISPVTSGDYEQYF.

Comment on this clonotype: Germline and junction disagree at one end, which may indicate a read error. This chain joins TRBV11-3 and TRBJ2-7, with D possibly called TRBD1 or TRBD2 (5 bases each). The CDR3 sequence is 13 residues long. CDR1 and CDR2 (germline): SGHNT, YENEEA. The CDR3 reads CTSRTGIGVEQYF. For the CDR3, the DNA is TGTACCAGCAGGACCGGGATAGGGGTCGAGCAGTACTTC.

This clonotype came up a few times. Being one base from a much bigger clone, this may be a read error. The rearrangement uses TRBV20-1 and TRBJ1-5; D might be TRBD1 (5 bases). The germline V gene encodes CDR1 DFQATT and CDR2 SNEGSKA (reference sequence). The CDR3 has 13 residues. DNA for the CDR3: TGCAGTGCTATGGGGGTTTCAAATCAGTCCCAGCATTTT. Its translation: CSAMGVSNQSQHF.

With respect to this clonotype: The junction shows a germline mismatch at one end, possibly a read error. The V gene is TRBV6-5, the J gene TRBJ2-5; D assignment may be TRBD1 or TRBD2 (5 bases each). The CDR3 has 14 residues. Germline V CDR1 and CDR2: MNHEY, SVGAGI. The CDR3 loop reads CTSSIGVSGETQYF. The CDR3 coding sequence is TGCACCAGCAGTATAGGGGTGAGCGGAGAGACCCAGTACTTC.

On this clonotype: This may stem from a read error, because a much larger clone lies one nucleotide away. This chain uses TRBV12-3 or TRBV12-4 with TRBJ1-1; no firm D call. The germline V and J ends were trimmed by 5 bases and 6 bases, with 10 bases remaining between them. The CDR3 spans 12 residues. The CDR3 coding sequence is TGTGCCAGCAGTGAACAGTATGCTGAAGCTTTCTTT. Translating gives CASSEQYAEAFF.

With respect to this clonotype: The junction shows a germline mismatch at one end, possibly a read error. This chain links TRBV4-3 with TRBJ2-3, with D perhaps TRBD1 (8 bases). CDR3 length: 16 amino acids. Germline CDR1 reads LGHNA; CDR2 reads YSLEER. In DNA form, the CDR3 reads TGTGCCAGCAGCCGAGACAGGGGAGGGGGCACAGATACGCAGTATTTT. It specifies CASSRDRGGGTDTQYF.

This clonotype occurred many times. The chain uses TRBV11-1 and TRBJ2-7, with 7 bases aligning to TRBD2. Per germline, CDR1 SGHAT and CDR2 FQDESV (reference sequence). The CDR3 has 13 residues. V lost 2 bases and J lost 9; bases outside the gene matches: 7. This CDR3 is CASSLREANGQYF. The CDR3 nucleotides are TGTGCCAGCAGCTTACGGGAGGCCAACGGGCAGTACTTC.

As for this clonotype: It is unclear where the CDR3 begins or ends on the DNA, so no DNA is shown, and the CDR3 is as TCRdb lists it. The V call is TRBV11-3, the J call TRBJ1-3. Germline loops: CDR1 SGHNT, CDR2 YENEEA. The CDR3 extends over 13 residues, inclusive of both ends. CDR3 protein: CASSVGSGNTIHF.

CDR3 nucleotide sequence: TGTGCCAGCAGCCAAGGAGTGAACACTGAAGCTTTCTTT. This translates into CASSQGVNTEAFF. V and J are TRBV14 and TRBJ1-1; unclear D gene. The CDR3 has 13 amino acids. Germline CDR1 SGHDN, CDR2 FVKESK. Trimming shortened V by 1 base and J by 0 bases, and 3 bases separated the two germline ends.

Judged by abundance, this clonotype is medium-sized. This chain links TRBV11-2 with TRBJ2-1; 11 bases line up with TRBD2. The V gene end was trimmed by 6 bases and the J gene end by 5 bases; junction bases not matched to a gene: 6. Looked up from germline, CDR1 is SGHAT and CDR2 is FQNNGV. The CDR3 has 15 residues. In nucleotides, the CDR3 is TGTGCCAGCAGGAATGGACTAGCGGGCGACAATGAGCAGTTCTTC. Its protein is CASRNGLAGDNEQFF.

This clonotype was found a few times. Given a much more abundant clone one base away, this may be a read error. The chain employs TRBV20-1 and TRBJ2-6, with TRBD2 matching 8 bases. CDR1 and CDR2 (germline): DFQATT, SNEGSKA (reference sequence). The CDR3 length is 18 residues. The CDR3 sequence is CRARDRLAGLSGANVLTF. DNA for the CDR3: TGCAGAGCTAGAGATCGTCTAGCGGGCCTCTCTGGGGCCAACGTCCTGACTTTC.

A note on this clonotype: A much larger clone differs from this one at a single base, so this may be a read error. V usage is TRBV20-1 and J usage is TRBJ2-2; D is unresolved. Per the germline V gene, CDR1 is DFQATT and CDR2 is SNEGSKA (reference sequence). This CDR3 contains 13 residues. The V and J ends lost 0 bases and 4 bases respectively, with 6 bases between them. The CDR3 sequence is CSARDPGTGELFF. Here the CDR3 DNA reads TGCAGTGCTAGAGATCCTGGCACCGGGGAGCTGTTTTTT.

The genes are TRBV6-2 or TRBV6-3 and TRBJ2-7; 12 bases align to TRBD2. The germline CDR1 and CDR2 sequences are MNHEY and SVGEGT. With V trimmed by 6 bases and J by 5 bases, 5 bases remained unmatched. The CDR3 is made up of 14 amino acids. The chain's CDR3 is CASRRTSGANEQYF. The CDR3 nucleotides are TGTGCCAGCAGACGGACTAGCGGGGCCAACGAGCAGTACTTC.

Many counts were recorded for this clonotype. The rearrangement uses TRBV20-1 and TRBJ2-1; 12 bases agree with TRBD2. CDR3 length: 17 amino acids. Germline CDR1 and CDR2: DFQATT and SNEGSKA (reference sequence). The ends lost 6 bases at V and 0 bases at J; junction bases unmatched: 9. CDR3: CSAPGLAGSLSYNEQFF. CDR3 nucleotides: TGCAGTGCCCCGGGACTAGCGGGTTCCCTCTCCTACAATGAGCAGTTCTTC.

With respect to this clonotype: Without the conserved terminal phenylalanine or tryptophan, this CDR3 likely stems from a read error. The rearrangement uses TRBV29-1 and TRBJ2-3, with D maybe TRBD1 (5 bases). CDR1 and CDR2 (germline): SQVTM, ANQGSEA. This CDR3 is 13 amino acids long. Trimming stripped 7 bases from V and 1 base from J, with 12 bases between. The CDR3 DNA sequence: TGCAGCGACCTCCTACAGGGCACAGATACGCAGTATCTT. This encodes CSDLLQGTDTQYL.

This clonotype occurred once. The genes are TRBV10-3 and TRBJ2-1, with D perhaps TRBD2 (6 bases). The CDR3 is 13 amino acids. Germline values: CDR1 ENHRY, CDR2 SYGVKD. V lost 7 bases and J lost 10, with 17 bases in between. The CDR3 nucleotides read TGTGCCATCATTGAAGGGGAGGAGGACGAGCAGTTCTTC. This gives the protein CAIIEGEEDEQFF.

About this clonotype: The junction and the germline gene differ at one end; a read error may be behind it. The chain joins TRBV12-3 or TRBV12-4 to TRBJ2-1; weak D call: TRBD2 (7 bases). The CDR3 runs to 14 residues. Written as DNA, the CDR3 is TGTGCTAGCATGAGGGGGGGACAATACAAAGAGCAGTTCTTC. It translates to CASMRGGQYKEQFF.

This clonotype was seen more than once but under ten times. The chain uses TRBV20-1 and TRBJ2-7; D unclear. Germline V gene sequence: CDR1 DFQATT, CDR2 SNEGSKA (reference sequence). V was cut by 0 bases and J by 0 bases, with 6 bases left in between. CDR3 size: 13 residues. The CDR3 spells CSARDSISYEQYF. CDR3 bases: TGCAGTGCTAGAGACTCCATCTCCTACGAGCAGTACTTC.

The chain's CDR3 is CASSTRRLAGGNNEQFF. The DNA of the CDR3 is TGTGCCAGCAGCACACGCCGACTAGCGGGGGGGAACAATGAGCAGTTCTTC. The V and J genes are TRBV21-1 and TRBJ2-1; the table's D call, TRBD2, was not checked against the DNA. TRBV21-1 is a pseudogene locus. The CDR3 sequence is 17 residues long.

The rearrangement joins TRBV6-1 to TRBJ2-7, with 10 bases that match TRBD1. Germline V gene sequence: CDR1 MNHNS, CDR2 SASEGT. The trim removed 7 bases at V and 3 bases at J, leaving 6 bases unmatched. The CDR3 loop spans 14 amino acids. The CDR3 DNA is TGTGCCAGCACACAGGACAGGGGGTTCTACGAGCAGTACGTC. The encoded protein is CASTQDRGFYEQYV.

Comments on this clonotype: Given the absence of the conserved phenylalanine or tryptophan at the CDR3 end, a read error is likely. This chain uses TRBV12-3 or TRBV12-4 with TRBJ1-5; D gene unclear. This CDR3 is 15 amino acids long. The chain's CDR3 is CVSSLEGHSNQPQHS. The CDR3, as DNA: TGTGTCAGCAGTTTGGAAGGGCATAGCAATCAGCCCCAGCATTCT.

This clonotype has only a few counts. Germline and junction disagree at one end, which may indicate a read error. The CDR3 DNA follows: TGTGCCAGCTGCTTAGGCAGTCTAGAGACCCAGTACTTC. Protein sequence: CASCLGSLETQYF. The J gene is TRBJ2-5, the V gene TRBV7-8; D unclear. The germline V gene encodes CDR1 SGHVS and CDR2 FQNEAQ. This CDR3 has 13 residues.

This clonotype was observed a few times. The junction shows a germline mismatch at one end, possibly a read error. This chain links TRBV11-3 with TRBJ2-4; the D gene is possibly TRBD2 (6 bases). CDR3 length: 16 residues. Germline CDR1 SGHNT, CDR2 YENEEA. The CDR3 sequence: CVSSRTSRVTKNIQYF. CDR3 coding DNA: TGTGTCAGCAGCAGAACTAGCAGGGTGACCAAAAACATTCAGTACTTC. Drawing the rest from reference TRBV11-3 and TRBJ2-4, the complete variable domain is EAGVVQSPRYKIIEKKQPVAFWCNPISGHNTLYWYLQNLGQGPELLIRYENEEAVDDSQLPKDRFSAERLKGVDSTLKIQPAELGDSAVYLCVSSRTSRVTKNIQYFGAGTRLSVL.

This clonotype was seen a single time. The gene calls are TRBV12-3 or TRBV12-4 and TRBJ2-2; perhaps TRBD1 as D (5 bases). This CDR3 is 13 amino acids long. Between the trimmed V and J ends, which lost 8 bases and 1 base, there was a span of 8 bases. The chain's CDR3 is CASGAWNTGELFF. Here the CDR3 DNA reads TGTGCCAGCGGGGCCTGGAACACCGGGGAGCTGTTTTTT.

Concerning this clonotype: A read error may produce the germline difference seen at one junction end. This chain's CDR3 is CASSYENKWAGELLF. Written as DNA, the CDR3 is TGTGCCAGCAGTTACGAAAACAAATGGGCCGGGGAGCTGCTTTTT. This rearrangement joins TRBV6-6 to TRBJ2-2; maybe TRBD2 (5 bases). The CDR3 covers 15 residues. CDR1 is MNHNY, CDR2 SVGAGI, per germline (reference sequence).